Listed below are T cell receptor beta chains from one sample, sequenced in a study of identifying expanded T cells in peripheral blood. TCRdb's copy holds only in-frame clones and misses some; the assay was immunoSEQ multiplex PCR. The repertoire holds about 81,000 clones, with roughly 89% as singletons. The material sequenced was blood. Source of these receptors: a person between 18 and 75 years old in good health. Both conserved end residues are trimmed from each CDR3.

V | CDR3
TRBV28 | ASSLIGGRDNEKLF
TRBV27 | ASSAYSGANVLT
TRBV28 | ASTQDDRVGGYT
TRBV28 | ASSPGGEYGYT
TRBV7-9 | ASSLAPGQRDEQY
TRBV7-9 | ASSANRGDEQY
TRBV5-1 | ASRLAGDEQY
TRBV7-2 | ASSSQGANTEAF
TRBV18 | ASSTQGGNTDTQY
TRBV10-3 | AIRNSGRDQETQY
TRBV5-1 | ASSSGVLNTEAF
TRBV29-1 | SVAGLVTDTQY
TRBV9 | ASSVVSGANVLT
TRBV4-1 | ASSQMGVAGNTIY
TRBV6-5 | ASSQSINEQF
TRBV7-3 | ASSAGAGASEAF
TRBV5-1 | ASSLVYGGRTDTQY
TRBV4-3 | ASSQGDSGNEKLF
TRBV18 | ASSPLGQDAYGYT
TRBV6-5 | ASSYGTSGRGDTQY